This T cell receptor beta chain was found in a study of shared T cell receptors in the human thymus. The method was immunoSEQ multiplex PCR; TCRdb's version includes in-frame clones alone and lacks a portion of them. The sample has hundreds of thousands of clones, about 90% seen once. The CDR3 spans 15 residues. V shed 6 bases, J shed 4 bases, and the junction held 8 bases outside the gene matches. CDR1 MDHEN and CDR2 SYDVKM come from the germline V gene. These data also formed part of another study, on human thymus T cells. That report adds: The donors were infants in Finland with congenital heart defects, otherwise immunologically healthy. Resections from corrective heart surgery supplied the thymus tissue. Gene usage for V and J segments appeared biased in thymic and blood repertoires. A high degree of thymic repertoire overlap among unrelated individuals was reported in related research.

V gene TRBV28 combines with J gene TRBJ2-1; the match to TRBD2 covers 8 bases. The clonotype was recovered from a boy under two years old with a congenital heart defect. Sequenced sample: thymocytes. CDR3 sequence: CASRDHPGGYNEQFF. Here the CDR3 DNA reads TGTGCCAGCAGGGATCACCCGGGAGGGTACAATGAGCAGTTCTTC.